Detailed here is one T cell receptor beta chain. Only in-frame clones appear in the TCRdb table, and some are missing; sequencing was by immunoSEQ multiplex PCR. The sample lists 65,000 to 90,000 clones, about 91% seen once, with 9% to 9.5% in the top ten. This sample stems from a study of T cell responses to AZD1222 COVID-19 vaccine. The V gene's germline CDR1 is GTSNPN and CDR2 SVGIG (reference sequence). The CDR3 is 13 amino acids. The ends were cut back, 5 bases at V and 2 bases at J, with 12 bases in the middle. This receptor was taken from an adult who received the AZD1222 COVID-19 vaccine. The source material was peripheral blood, sampled 28 days after the second AZD1222 dose. The chain couples TRBV30 to TRBJ1-2; possible D gene TRBD1, 5 bases. The CDR3, as DNA: TGTGCCTGGCGGTCACAGGCCAACTATGGCTACACCTTC. Its translation is CAWRSQANYGYTF. The full variable domain, completed using reference TRBV30 and TRBJ1-2, is SQTIHQWPATLVQPVGSPLSLECTVEGTSNPNLYWYRQAAGRGLQLLFYSVGIGQISSEVPQNLSASRPQDRQFILSSKKLLLSDSGFYLCAWRSQANYGYTFGSGTRLTVV.